Below are 32 T cell receptor beta chains sequenced from a single sample in a study of spatial heterogeneity in lung cancer. Time point noted: blood at routine non-recurrence follow-up after resection. TCRdb re-derived calls from the 5' RACE reads in MiXCR, one entry per CDR3 protein. This table holds 25,000 to 35,000 distinct CDR3 sequences, 5% to 5.5% found once. The material sequenced was PBMCs, taken at follow-up. The receptors stem from a female donor with early-stage non-small cell lung cancer.

The genes are TRBV20-1 and TRBJ2-7; D unresolved. The CDR3 loop spans 14 amino acids. The germline V gene has CDR1 DFQATT and CDR2 SNEGSKA (reference sequence). Trimming pared 0 bases from V and 0 bases from J, leaving 9 bases between. CDR3 in DNA: TGCAGTGCTAGAGAGTCCGGGCTCTCCTACGAGCAGTACTTC. Translation: CSARESGLSYEQYF.

Many counts were recorded for this clonotype. V is TRBV20-1 and J is TRBJ1-1; a weak D match, TRBD1 (5 bases). Trimming stripped 3 bases from V and 2 bases from J, with 19 bases between. The CDR3 covers 16 residues. CDR1 and CDR2 from the germline V gene are DFQATT and SNEGSKA (reference sequence). CDR3 in DNA: TGCAGTGCTAGTGCTCTAGGAGGCAGGGCAAACACTGAAGCTTTCTTT. It codes for CSASALGGRANTEAFF.

The table lists this clonotype with many counts. This chain connects TRBV19 to TRBJ2-5; 7 bases are shared with TRBD2. Unmatched junction bases numbered 7, after V lost 5 bases and J lost 4 bases. Germline lookup yields CDR1 LNHDA and CDR2 SQIVND (reference sequence). This CDR3 has 14 amino acids. This CDR3 is CASSFREGRETQYF. The CDR3 region has the DNA TGTGCCAGTAGTTTCAGGGAGGGGCGAGAGACCCAGTACTTC.

Only a few counts were recorded for this clonotype. The chain joins TRBV12-3 or TRBV12-4 to TRBJ1-1; perhaps TRBD1 as D (6 bases). The V end lost 6 bases, the J end lost 6 bases, and 14 bases lay between the germline ends. The CDR3 runs to 13 residues. As DNA, the CDR3 is TGTGCCAGCAGGGGGGCCGGTTTGCCTGAAGCTTTCTTT. Translation: CASRGAGLPEAFF.

This clonotype appeared many times. J is TRBJ2-7 and V is TRBV5-1, with D possibly being TRBD1 (6 bases). CDR1 SGHRS and CDR2 YFSETQ come from the germline V gene. Trimming stripped 4 bases from V and 0 bases from J, with 14 bases between. The CDR3 loop spans 15 amino acids. The CDR3 bases are TGCGCCAGCAGCGTGGGACACGGCGGCTCCTACGAGCAGTACTTC. Its protein is CASSVGHGGSYEQYF.

This clonotype was recorded many times. The CDR3 DNA sequence: TGTGCCAGCAGACCCGGGACACCCGGTGGGTACGAGCAGTACTTC. Residues: CASRPGTPGGYEQYF. The chain is built from TRBV7-9 and TRBJ2-7; D is perhaps TRBD1 (6 bases). The CDR3 totals 15 residues. Trimming took 6 bases from V and 4 from J, leaving 19 bases between them. Germline values: CDR1 SEHNR, CDR2 FQNEAQ (reference sequence).

The chain couples TRBV28 to TRBJ1-2; 7 bases align to TRBD1. Trimming cost V 7 bases and J 4 bases; bases outside gene matches: 15. CDR1 MDHEN and CDR2 SYDVKM come from the germline V gene. The CDR3 consists of 16 residues. The CDR3 spells CASTTQGGQVTYGYTF. CDR3 bases: TGTGCCAGCACAACCCAGGGCGGACAGGTGACCTATGGCTACACCTTC.

This clonotype was found many times. The rearrangement links TRBV6-5 to TRBJ2-7; no firm D call. Between the trimmed V and J ends, which lost 11 bases and 2 bases, there was a span of 13 bases. This CDR3 has 12 amino acids. Germline loops: CDR1 MNHEY, CDR2 SVGAGI. CDR3 sequence reads: CAPRTRTYEQYF. CDR3 DNA: TGTGCCCCCAGGACGAGGACCTACGAGCAGTACTTC.

This chain uses TRBV10-1 with TRBJ2-2, with D maybe TRBD2 (6 bases). Trimming pared 6 bases from V and 3 bases from J, leaving 11 bases between. CDR3 length: 14 residues. CDR1 is WNHNN and CDR2 is SYGVQD in the germline V gene (reference sequence). CDR3 region: CASSPSSDTGELFF. The CDR3 coding sequence is TGCGCCAGCAGCCCTTCTAGCGACACCGGGGAGCTGTTTTTT.

This clonotype has ten or more counts. The chain links TRBV2 to TRBJ1-2; TRBD1 agrees at 10 bases. Germline assignment: CDR1 SNHLY and CDR2 FYNNEI. This CDR3 spans 14 amino acids. V trimming: 6 bases; J trimming: 8 bases; junction bases outside the gene matches: 9. Written as DNA, the CDR3 is TGTGCCAGCAGCGCGGGACAGGGGACGGGCGGCTACACCTTC. This translates into CASSAGQGTGGYTF.

This clonotype was observed many times. The V call is TRBV7-2, the J call TRBJ2-7; TRBD2 agrees at 10 bases. The V segment lost 0 bases and the J segment 3 bases; nucleotides outside the gene matches: 5. The CDR3 is 16 residues long. Germline V gives CDR1 SGHTA, CDR2 FQGNSA. CDR3 amino acids: CASSLAASGGVYEQYF. The CDR3 DNA is TGTGCCAGCAGCTTAGCGGCTAGCGGGGGAGTCTACGAGCAGTACTTC.

This clonotype showed up many times. The chain combines TRBV6-5 with TRBJ2-1; 9 bases are shared with TRBD2. In germline, CDR1 is MNHEY, CDR2 SVGAGI. The CDR3 is 15 amino acids. The junction had 7 bases not matched to a gene; V was cut back by 5 bases and J by 5 bases. The DNA of the CDR3 is TGTGCCAGCAGTCGAAGCGGGGGGCCCCACAATGAGCAGTTCTTC. The encoded protein is CASSRSGGPHNEQFF.

The sample holds many counts of this clonotype. V gene TRBV20-1 combines with J gene TRBJ2-1, with 8 bases lining up with TRBD1. Germline V gene lookup returns CDR1 DFQATT and CDR2 SNEGSKA (reference sequence). Germline trimming cut 5 bases from V and 0 bases from J; bases unmatched to any gene: 9. The CDR3 spans 16 residues. This CDR3 is CSALRQGMSSYNEQFF. DNA of the CDR3: TGCAGTGCTCTTAGACAGGGGATGAGCTCCTACAATGAGCAGTTCTTC.

The chain couples TRBV7-2 to TRBJ2-4, with TRBD1 matching 7 bases. Germline CDR1 is SGHTA and CDR2 is FQGNSA. The trim removed 1 base at V and 3 bases at J, leaving 3 bases unmatched. CDR3 length: 15 amino acids. This CDR3 reads CASSLGTGLKNIQYF. CDR3 DNA sequence: TGTGCCAGCAGCTTAGGGACAGGACTCAAAAACATTCAGTACTTC.

This clonotype was seen many times. This chain joins TRBV28 and TRBJ2-7, with a tentative D call TRBD1 (5 bases). CDR3 length equals 13 residues. The ends were cut back, 8 bases at V and 7 bases at J, with 18 bases in the middle. CDR1 is MDHEN, CDR2 SYDVKM, per germline. This CDR3 is CASPSTRVREQYF. The CDR3, as DNA: TGTGCCAGCCCTTCGACCAGGGTTCGTGAGCAGTACTTC.

This clonotype has a count of ten or more. This chain links TRBV20-1 with TRBJ2-4, with TRBD2 identical over 11 bases. The germline gives CDR1 DFQATT, CDR2 SNEGSKA (reference sequence). This CDR3 is 14 amino acids long. Losses at the gene ends were 5 bases for V and 7 bases for J; bases not matched to a gene: 7. CDR3 DNA: TGCAGTGCTCCACTAGCGGGAGTTGAGAACATTCAGTACTTC. Its protein is CSAPLAGVENIQYF.

Concerning this clonotype: A clone one base away is much larger, so this may be a read error. The CDR3 here is CASSPQGGPYIEQFF. As DNA, the CDR3 is TGTGCCAGCAGCCCGCAGGGGGGACCCTACATTGAGCAGTTCTTC. V is TRBV12-3 or TRBV12-4 and J is TRBJ2-1; tentative D call: TRBD1 (7 bases). The CDR3 consists of 15 residues.

This clonotype was detected only a few times. The chain carries TRBV27 and TRBJ1-6; a possible D gene is TRBD1 (6 bases). V was clipped by 6 bases and J by 5 bases, with 14 bases between them. The V gene's germline CDR1 is MNHEY and CDR2 SMNVEV (reference sequence). This CDR3 has 15 amino acids. The CDR3 DNA follows: TGTGCCAGCAGGGGTATCAGGGGAAATAATTCACCCCTCCACTTT. As protein: CASRGIRGNNSPLHF.

This clonotype has a count of ten or more. The chain uses TRBV12-3 or TRBV12-4 and TRBJ1-5; no clear D gene. Trimming shortened V by 4 bases and J by 6 bases, and 10 bases separated the two germline ends. This CDR3 has 13 amino acids. The CDR3 loop reads CASSYREGQPQHF. The CDR3 nucleotides read TGTGCCAGCAGTTATCGGGAGGGTCAGCCCCAGCATTTT.

The sample holds many counts of this clonotype. CDR3 DNA: TGTGCCAGCAGCTTAGGAGTGAAAGAGACCCAGTACTTC. Its translation: CASSLGVKETQYF. The gene calls are TRBV7-8 and TRBJ2-5, with unresolved D. With 1 base removed from V and 3 bases from J, the gap between germline ends came to 6 bases. The CDR3 is made up of 13 amino acids. The V gene's germline CDR1 is SGHVS and CDR2 FQNEAQ.

This clonotype showed up many times. The chain joins TRBV5-6 to TRBJ1-1; D is possibly TRBD1 (5 bases). Per germline, CDR1 SGHDT and CDR2 YYEEEE. This CDR3 region has 15 residues. Trimming pared 4 bases from V and 0 bases from J, leaving 13 bases between. In DNA form, the CDR3 reads TGTGCCAGCAGCCCATGGGTGGGGGTGAACACTGAAGCTTTCTTT. Translated: CASSPWVGVNTEAFF.

Many counts were recorded for this clonotype. The genes are TRBV4-3 and TRBJ2-3; 7 bases match TRBD2. Trimming removed 3 bases from V and 5 bases from J; junction bases left unmatched: 11. The germline V gene encodes CDR1 LGHNA and CDR2 YSLEER. The CDR3 is made up of 16 amino acids. Written as DNA, the CDR3 is TGCGCCAGCAGCCATGTGTGGGCGGGAGAGCAAGATACGCAGTATTTT. It is translated as CASSHVWAGEQDTQYF.

This clonotype was counted only a few times. The chain carries TRBV7-2 and TRBJ1-1; 11 nucleotides agree with TRBD1. The V gene's germline CDR1 is SGHTA and CDR2 FQGNSA. CDR3 length: 19 amino acids. Trimming removed 1 base from V and 4 bases from J; junction bases left unmatched: 14. The CDR3 region has the DNA TGTGCCAGCAGCTTAGAGGAACTATTGTGGGGACAGGGGGGCACTGAAGCTTTCTTT. This translates into CASSLEELLWGQGGTEAFF.

This clonotype was detected ten times or more. The chain recombines TRBV7-9 with TRBJ2-3; TRBD2 agrees at 13 bases. V lost 6 bases, J lost 0 bases, and 6 bases stayed unmatched. This CDR3 is built from 17 residues. CDR1 SEHNR and CDR2 FQNEAQ come from the germline V gene (reference sequence). CDR3 region: CASSRTSGRGSTDTQYF. The CDR3 DNA reads as TGTGCCAGCAGTCGGACTAGCGGGAGAGGAAGCACAGATACGCAGTATTTT. The whole variable domain, remainder taken from reference TRBV7-9 and TRBJ2-3, is DTGVSQNPRHKITKRGQNVTFRCDPISEHNRLYWYRQTLGQGPEFLTYFQNEAQLEKSRLLSDRFSAERPKGSFSTLEIQRTEQGDSAMYLCASSRTSGRGSTDTQYFGPGTRLTVL.

This clonotype was recorded a few times. V and J are TRBV2 and TRBJ2-5; 9 bases are a match to TRBD1. The CDR3 totals 14 residues. Losses at the gene ends were 7 bases for V and 4 bases for J; bases not matched to a gene: 7. Looked up from germline, CDR1 is SNHLY and CDR2 is FYNNEI. The CDR3 spells CASTLQGAPETQYF. The CDR3 coding sequence is TGTGCCAGCACCCTACAGGGGGCCCCAGAGACCCAGTACTTC.

This clonotype was counted at least ten times. The chain has TRBV28 and TRBJ2-2, with a tentative D call TRBD2 (6 bases). Germline CDR1 MDHEN, CDR2 SYDVKM. Deletions cut 3 bases from V and 6 bases from J, with 17 bases between. The CDR3 loop spans 16 amino acids. The CDR3 region has the DNA TGTGCCAGCAGTTTGATGACGGGAGTGGGGCCCGGGGAGCTGTTTTTT. Its translation is CASSLMTGVGPGELFF.

This clonotype has more than one count but fewer than ten. V usage is TRBV6-1 and J usage is TRBJ2-5, with D maybe TRBD1 (6 bases). V lost 7 bases, J lost 3 bases, and 15 bases lay in between. CDR3 length equals 14 residues. The germline CDR1 and CDR2 sequences are MNHNS and SASEGT. CDR3 sequence: CASMSFQGKETQYF. The CDR3 region has the DNA TGTGCCAGCATGTCCTTTCAGGGGAAAGAGACCCAGTACTTC.

The J gene is TRBJ2-7, the V gene TRBV7-9, with D tentatively TRBD1 (6 bases). The V and J ends lost 5 bases and 2 bases respectively, with 10 bases between them. CDR1 and CDR2 from the germline V gene are SEHNR and FQNEAQ (reference sequence). CDR3 size: 13 residues. The DNA for the CDR3 is TGTGCCAGCAGCGTACAGGGTACCTACGAGCAGTACTTC. Translation: CASSVQGTYEQYF.

Here the CDR3 reads CSARASGGSYNEQFF. The CDR3 DNA sequence: TGCAGTGCTAGGGCTAGCGGGGGGTCCTACAATGAGCAGTTCTTC. The J gene is TRBJ2-1, the V gene TRBV20-1; 11 bases align to TRBD2. The junction had 2 bases not matched to a gene; V was cut back by 3 bases and J by 1 base. Germline lookup yields CDR1 DFQATT and CDR2 SNEGSKA (reference sequence). This CDR3 has 15 residues.

This clonotype was seen many times. The V gene is TRBV15, the J gene TRBJ1-4, with D possibly matching TRBD1 (6 bases). There are 14 residues in the CDR3. V lost 0 bases and J lost 7, with 9 bases in between. Per the germline V gene, CDR1 is LNHNV and CDR2 is YYDKDF (reference sequence). The CDR3 coding sequence is TGTGCCACCAGCAGAGACAGGGGTGGTGAAAAACTGTTTTTT. Translating gives CATSRDRGGEKLFF.

This clonotype has at least ten counts. This rearrangement joins TRBV5-1 to TRBJ2-2; D remains unclear. Germline CDR1 SGHRS, CDR2 YFSETQ. V lost 5 bases, J lost 4 bases, and 18 bases lay in between. The CDR3 runs to 16 residues. CDR3 nucleotide sequence: TGCGCCAGCAGTCCTGCGGCCCAACCTAGCACCGGGGAGCTGTTTTTT. It encodes CASSPAAQPSTGELFF.

Comment on this clonotype: This could be a read error, since a much larger clone is one nucleotide away. V gene TRBV7-2 combines with J gene TRBJ2-2; tentatively, D is TRBD2 (6 bases). This CDR3 spans 14 amino acids. Germline CDR1 reads SGHTA; CDR2 reads FQGNSA. The CDR3 spells CVSSLGTLTGELFF. CDR3 bases: TGTGTCAGCAGCTTGGGGACTTTGACCGGGGAGCTGTTTTTT.